The rows below give T cell receptor beta chains drawn from one sample of a study of breast tumors, draining lymph nodes, adjacent tissues. One entry per CDR3 protein, called by TCRdb with MiXCR from the multiplex PCR reads. The table has 200,000 to 300,000 distinct CDR3 sequences, around 30% seen once. The sample was axillary lymph node tissue. The receptors stem from a female donor with breast cancer. Some clones in this sample may be carry-over from other donors' samples. Each CDR3 is given with its conserved first and last residue. D genes are given only for firm matches. Clone size is given for some rows only: seen once, a few or many times, or a class if the clone is expanded.

TRBJ2-3	TRBV7-9	-	TRBD2	CASSAGTRHTDTQYF	TGTGCCAGCAGCGCCGGGACTAGACACACAGATACGCAGTATTTT
TRBJ2-7	TRBV7-6	many	TRBD2	CASSLEGTSGRYEQYF	TGTGCCAGCAGCTTAGAAGGGACTAGCGGGAGGTACGAGCAGTACTTC
TRBJ2-1	TRBV20-1	many	TRBD2	CSARDRTSGRVGEQFF	TGCAGTGCTAGAGATCGGACTAGCGGGAGGGTAGGTGAGCAGTTCTTC
TRBJ2-5	TRBV28	-	TRBD2	CASRLAGSGRTQYF	TGTGCCAGCAGACTAGCGGGATCCGGTCGGACCCAGTACTTC
TRBJ2-5	TRBV14	many	-	CASSPLRLETQYF	TGTGCCAGCAGCCCACTGCGCCTAGAGACCCAGTACTTC
TRBJ2-6	TRBV2	once	-	CASSRGYGANVLTF	TGTGCCAGTAGCCGGGGCTATGGGGCCAACGTCCTGACTTTC
TRBJ1-2	TRBV11-2	many	-	CASSLTGLTYGYTF	TGTGCCAGCAGCTTAACCGGACTGACCTATGGCTACACCTTC
TRBJ2-7	TRBV5-1	many	TRBD2	CASSLVPLAGVGYEQYF	TGCGCCAGCAGCTTGGTACCTCTAGCGGGAGTAGGCTACGAGCAGTACTTC
TRBJ1-2	TRBV19	many	-	CASSIGGGGGYGYTF	TGTGCCAGTAGTATTGGCGGAGGGGGGGGGTATGGCTACACCTTC
TRBJ2-2	TRBV5-1	many	TRBD1	CASSTGQGAGTGELFF	TGCGCCAGCAGCACGGGACAGGGGGCGGGGACCGGGGAGCTGTTTTTT
TRBJ2-7	TRBV29-1	many	TRBD1	CSVEDRLRGLYEQYF	TGCAGCGTTGAAGATCGTCTCAGGGGGCTCTACGAGCAGTACTTC
TRBJ2-7	TRBV6-5	many	TRBD2	CASSLAGETYEQYF	TGTGCCAGCAGTTTAGCGGGAGAGACCTACGAGCAGTACTTC
TRBJ2-1	TRBV20-1	many	TRBD2	CSAVRLAGERVNEQFF	TGCAGTGCTGTCCGACTAGCGGGAGAGAGGGTCAATGAGCAGTTCTTC
TRBJ2-5	TRBV7-2	many	TRBD2	CASSPPGLAGETQYF	TGTGCCAGCAGCCCCCCGGGACTAGCGGGAGAGACCCAGTACTTC
TRBJ1-5	TRBV24-1	many	-	CATSDVDQPQHF	TGTGCCACCAGTGACGTGGACCAGCCCCAGCATTTT
TRBJ2-4	TRBV5-6	many	TRBD1	CASSLGEQGVNIQYF	TGTGCCAGCAGCCTAGGGGAACAGGGGGTCAACATTCAGTACTTC
TRBJ2-7	TRBV10-3	many	-	CAISDSPYEQYF	TGTGCCATCAGTGACAGCCCCTACGAGCAGTACTTC
TRBJ1-6	TRBV5-8	once	-	CASCLGGNSPLHF	TGTGCCAGCTGTCTGGGGGGCAATTCACCCCTCCACTTT
TRBJ2-1	TRBV10-3	-	TRBD2	CAISELSSGRDNEQFF	TGTGCCATCAGTGAGCTGAGTAGCGGGAGAGACAATGAGCAGTTCTTC
TRBJ1-5	TRBV5-6	many	TRBD1	CASSLEGTGGSQPQHF	TGTGCCAGCAGCTTGGAAGGGACAGGGGGCTCTCAGCCCCAGCATTTT
TRBJ2-2	TRBV2	many	-	CASSETPEDTGELFF	TGTGCCAGCAGTGAAACCCCGGAGGACACCGGGGAGCTGTTTTTT
TRBJ2-3	TRBV29-1	-	-	CSRLGLPGDTQYF	TGCAGCCGCCTGGGACTTCCGGGGGATACGCAGTATTTT
TRBJ2-5	TRBV7-2	-	TRBD2	CASSFLAGASGEQETQYF	TGTGCCAGCAGCTTCTTAGCGGGAGCTAGCGGAGAACAAGAGACCCAGTACTTC
TRBJ1-5	TRBV7-8	many	-	CASSLGLFQPQHF	TGTGCCAGCAGCTTAGGTTTATTTCAGCCCCAGCATTTT
TRBJ2-6	TRBV5-4	many	-	CASSPRRDVLTF	TGTGCCAGCAGCCCCCGCCGGGACGTCCTGACTTTC
TRBJ2-3	TRBV9	-	TRBD2	CASSYGTSGYTDTQYF	TGTGCCAGCAGCTACGGGACTAGCGGCTACACAGATACGCAGTATTTT
TRBJ2-3	TRBV24-1	-	-	CATSDPETRSEQYF	TGTGCCACCAGTGACCCCGAAACGCGCAGTGAGCAGTATTTT
TRBJ2-1	TRBV6-5	-	TRBD1	CASSQGTVNEQFF	TGTGCCAGCAGTCAAGGGACAGTTAATGAGCAGTTCTTC
TRBJ1-5	TRBV7-8	many	TRBD1	CASSLARTGYQPQHF	TGTGCCAGCAGCTTAGCCCGGACAGGCTATCAGCCCCAGCATTTT
TRBJ1-5	TRBV12-3/TRBV12-4	many	-	CASSPPQVYSNQPQHF	TGTGCCAGCAGCCCCCCACAGGTTTATAGCAATCAGCCCCAGCATTTT
TRBJ2-5	TRBV18	few	TRBD2	CASSSTGLAAETQYF	TGTGCCAGCTCATCTACGGGACTAGCGGCAGAGACCCAGTACTTC
TRBJ2-7	TRBV29-1	-	TRBD1	CSVLGTDSYEQYF	TGCAGCGTTCTTGGGACAGACTCCTACGAGCAGTACTTC
TRBJ2-7	TRBV11-3	-	TRBD1	CASSNWTGTHEQYF	TGTGCCAGCAGCAATTGGACAGGGACGCACGAGCAGTACTTC
TRBJ2-7	TRBV6-6	many	TRBD1	CASSWPTGGTSSYEQYF	TGTGCCAGCAGTTGGCCCACAGGGGGAACCAGCTCCTACGAGCAGTACTTC
TRBJ1-1	TRBV7-9	once	-	CVSSLIGANTEAFF	TGTGTCAGCAGCTTAATCGGAGCGAACACTGAAGCTTTCTTT
TRBJ2-7	TRBV20-1	many	-	CSARVGRSYEQYF	TGCAGTGCTAGAGTCGGGCGGAGCTACGAGCAGTACTTC
TRBJ1-5	TRBV12-3/TRBV12-4	many	-	CATANYSNQPQHF	TGTGCCACCGCCAATTATAGCAATCAGCCCCAGCATTTT
TRBJ2-7	TRBV7-8	many	-	CASSLGGQLVGFEQYF	TGTGCCAGCAGCTTAGGTGGTCAACTAGTGGGATTTGAGCAGTACTTC
TRBJ2-1	TRBV3-1	few	-	CASSHPRTGLYNEQFF	TGTGCCAGCAGCCACCCTCGAACAGGTCTCTACAATGAGCAGTTCTTC
TRBJ1-4	TRBV15	many	-	CATSIEVILAASNEKLFF	TGTGCCACCAGCATTGAGGTGATTCTCGCAGCGTCTAATGAAAAACTGTTTTTT
TRBJ2-5	TRBV5-1	many	TRBD2	CASSLSSGTYVGETQYF	TGCGCCAGCAGCTTGTCTAGCGGAACATACGTTGGGGAGACCCAGTACTTC
TRBJ2-2	TRBV7-9	many	-	CASSLRGFANTGELFF	TGTGCCAGCAGCCTTAGGGGTTTCGCGAACACCGGGGAGCTGTTTTTT
TRBJ2-5	TRBV19	many	-	CASSLWGETGQETQYF	TGTGCCAGTAGTCTATGGGGGGAGACAGGACAAGAGACCCAGTACTTC
TRBJ1-2	TRBV20-1	-	-	CSALTDNYGSTF	TGCAGTGCTCTTACAGATAACTATGGCTCCACCTTC
TRBJ2-1	TRBV5-1	many	TRBD2	CASSLIAGDNEQFF	TGCGCCAGCAGCTTGATAGCGGGAGACAATGAGCAGTTCTTC
TRBJ1-1	TRBV11-2	-	TRBD1	CASIAGTANTEAFF	TGTGCCAGCATAGCGGGGACAGCGAACACTGAAGCTTTCTTT
TRBJ2-1	TRBV19	many	TRBD1	CASSPGTGVNEQFF	TGTGCCAGTAGTCCCGGGACAGGGGTGAATGAGCAGTTCTTC
TRBJ1-2	TRBV19	many	-	CASSPSPGGVIYTF	TGTGCCAGTAGCCCAAGTCCCGGGGGAGTAATCTACACCTTC